This T cell receptor (beta chain) was recovered during a study of cytotoxic CD8 clonotypes in ibrutinib-treated CLL. Study observations and caveats: Clonality was higher at baseline than in age-matched healthy donors and tracked circulating CD8+ T-cell counts. Clonality was elevated at ibrutinib response and had returned toward baseline at progression.

Here immunoSEQ multiplex PCR was the method, and the copy in TCRdb shows in-frame clones only, minus some. The profile shows approximately 74,000 clones, around 80% of them singletons. The CDR3 totals 14 residues. J lost 8 bases, V lost 5 bases, and 9 bases had no gene match. Germline loops: CDR1 MNHEY, CDR2 SVGAGI. A single count supports this clone. Its antigen is not identified. The chain combines TRBV6-5 with TRBJ1-2; 9 positions match TRBD1. The receptor comes from a human donor with chronic lymphocytic leukemia. The sequencing here drew on PBMCs, taken at disease progression, from a patient treated with ibrutinib. DNA of the CDR3: TGTGCCAGCAGTCCACGGACAGGGGTGAACGGCTACACCTTC. It encodes CASSPRTGVNGYTF.